This T cell receptor beta chain was observed in a study of T-cell reconstitution after alpha-beta-depleted transplantation in children. The library targeted TCRbeta and was prepared with unique molecular identifiers. A single record per CDR3 protein comes from TCRdb applying MiXCR to the PCR reads. The sample contains under 350,000 distinct CDR3 sequences, approximately 9.6% of which appear only once. The CDR3 totals 14 residues. Trimming pared 0 bases from V and 1 base from J, leaving 8 bases between. CDR1 and CDR2 from the germline V gene are SGDLS and YYNGEE. The sequenced sample was PBMCs from the stem cell graft donor, obtained from the stem cell graft. The TCR comes from a human donor who donated a stem cell graft to a child with SCID. The chain is built from TRBV9 and TRBJ2-7; D uncertain. CDR3 sequence reads: CASSVDGGSYEQYF. The CDR3 DNA is TGTGCCAGCAGCGTAGATGGCGGATCCTACGAGCAGTACTTC.